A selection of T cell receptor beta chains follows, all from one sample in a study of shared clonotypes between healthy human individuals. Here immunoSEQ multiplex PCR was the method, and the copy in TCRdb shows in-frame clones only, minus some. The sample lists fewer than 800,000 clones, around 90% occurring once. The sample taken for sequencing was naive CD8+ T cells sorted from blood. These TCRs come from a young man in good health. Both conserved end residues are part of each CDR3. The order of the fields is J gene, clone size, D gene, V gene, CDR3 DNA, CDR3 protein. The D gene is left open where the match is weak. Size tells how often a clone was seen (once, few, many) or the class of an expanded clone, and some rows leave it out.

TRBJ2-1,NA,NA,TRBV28,TGTGCCAGCAGTTTAATAGCCGAGAGCGCTAGGGGCCCGTTCTTC,CASSLIAESARGPFF
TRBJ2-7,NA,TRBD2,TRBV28,TGTGCCAGCAGCCTCGGGGACTATTTTGGGGAGCAGTACTTC,CASSLGDYFGEQYF
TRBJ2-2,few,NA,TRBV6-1,TGTGCCAGCAGTGAAGAGCGCAGCGCGGGCACCGGGGAGCTGTTTTTT,CASSEERSAGTGELFF
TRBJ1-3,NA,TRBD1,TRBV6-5,TGTGCCAGCAGTGAACAGGGGGCTGGAAACACCATATATTTT,CASSEQGAGNTIYF
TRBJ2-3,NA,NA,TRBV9,TGTGCCAGCAGCGTAGGGGACCTCGGCACAGATACGCAGTATTTT,CASSVGDLGTDTQYF
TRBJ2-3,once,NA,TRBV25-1,TGTGCCAGCAGTGAACAGGGACGGTTCGCCCCGACAGATACGCAGTATTTT,CASSEQGRFAPTDTQYF
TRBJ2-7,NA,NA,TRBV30,TGTGCCTGGAGTTCGGGGCAGTCCTACGAGCAGTACTTC,CAWSSGQSYEQYF
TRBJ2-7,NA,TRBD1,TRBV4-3,TGCGCCAGCAGCCCCCGACAGGGTAATCTCTACGAGCAGTACTTC,CASSPRQGNLYEQYF
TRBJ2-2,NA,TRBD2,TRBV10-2,TGCGCCAGCCAACGGGGTGCTAGCGGCCTAGGGGTACCCGGGGAGCTGTTTTTT,CASQRGASGLGVPGELFF
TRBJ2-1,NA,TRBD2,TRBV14,TGTGCCAGCAGCCGAACCGGGACTAGCGGGAGCGTCGCGGGCTCCTACAATGAGCAGTTCTTC,CASSRTGTSGSVAGSYNEQFF
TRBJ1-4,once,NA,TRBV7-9,TGTGCCAGCAGCTTAGGACTGGGGGCTAATGAAAAACTGTTTTTT,CASSLGLGANEKLFF
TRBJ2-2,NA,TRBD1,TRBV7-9,TGTGCCAGCAGTTTAAGACAGGGTTCGAACACCGGGGAGCTGTTTTTT,CASSLRQGSNTGELFF
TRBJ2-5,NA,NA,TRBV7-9,TGTGCCAGCAGCTTGTACCAAGAGACCCAGTACTTC,CASSLYQETQYF
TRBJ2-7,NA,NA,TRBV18,TGTGCCAGCTCCCTAGAGTGGCAGGGAGGCCACGAGCAGTACTTC,CASSLEWQGGHEQYF
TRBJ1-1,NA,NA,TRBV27,TGTGCCAGCAGTTTAACAGCTATGAACACTGAAGCTTTCTTT,CASSLTAMNTEAFF
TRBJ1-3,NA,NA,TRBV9,TGTGCCAGCAGCGCCTTCGGGGAGGGGATTGGAAACACCATATATTTT,CASSAFGEGIGNTIYF
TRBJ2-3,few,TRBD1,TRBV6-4,TGTGCCAGCAGTGGGACAGGGGAGGCAGATACGCAGTATTTT,CASSGTGEADTQYF
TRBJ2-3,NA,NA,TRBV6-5,TGTGCCAGCAGGGACCCGGTTCGCACAGATACGCAGTATTTT,CASRDPVRTDTQYF
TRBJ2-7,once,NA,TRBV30,TGTGCCTGGATGGGGGCGCCCACCTACGAGCAGTACTTC,CAWMGAPTYEQYF
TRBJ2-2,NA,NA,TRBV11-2,TGTGCCAGCAGCTTTTTCCCCCACCCGAACACCGGGGAGCTGTTTTTT,CASSFFPHPNTGELFF
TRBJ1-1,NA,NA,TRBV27,TGTGCCAGCAGCTTACTATACCAGAACACTGAAGCTTTCTTT,CASSLLYQNTEAFF
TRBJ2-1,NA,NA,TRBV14,TGTGCCAGCAGCCAAGACGGGCGGAGCATATACAATGAGCAGTTCTTC,CASSQDGRSIYNEQFF
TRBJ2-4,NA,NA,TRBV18,TGTGCCAGCTCACCTCCCTTACAGGGCCTGCTAGCCAAAAACATTCAGTACTTC,CASSPPLQGLLAKNIQYF
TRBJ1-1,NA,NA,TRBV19,TGTGCCAGTATGATGGGGGGGCGCTACACTGAAGCTTTCTTT,CASMMGGRYTEAFF
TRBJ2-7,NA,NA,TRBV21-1,TGTGCCAGCAGCACATTTTGGACAGCTTCCTACGAGCAGTACTTC,CASSTFWTASYEQYF
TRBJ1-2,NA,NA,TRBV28,TGTGCCAGCAGTTTGTCTCTTTATAGCGGAGATATGCCTCAGTATGGCTACACCTTC,CASSLSLYSGDMPQYGYTF
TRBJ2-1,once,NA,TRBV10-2,TGCGCCAGCAGGAAATTCGGGACGGAACTTTTTGAGCAGTTCTTC,CASRKFGTELFEQFF
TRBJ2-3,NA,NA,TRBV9,TGTGCCAGCAGCGTAGATAGGTACGCGGGAAGCACAGATACGCAGTATTTT,CASSVDRYAGSTDTQYF
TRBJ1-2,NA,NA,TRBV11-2,TGTGCCAGCAGTGGTGGGGAACAGGGAGGCTATGGCTACACCTTC,CASSGGEQGGYGYTF
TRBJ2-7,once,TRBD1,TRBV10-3,TGTGCCATCAGTGAGGGCGAAACAGGGGTGCAGTACTTC,CAISEGETGVQYF
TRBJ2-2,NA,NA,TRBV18,TGTGCCAGCTCACCTCCCTTCGGGGGAGGCTTAAGGACCGGGGAGCTGTTTTTT,CASSPPFGGGLRTGELFF
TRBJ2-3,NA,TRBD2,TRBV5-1,TGCGCCAGCAGCAAGGGACTAGGGGGGCCCACAGATACGCAGTATTTT,CASSKGLGGPTDTQYF
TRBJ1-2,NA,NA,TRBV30,TGTGCCTGGACGGATCTTGGTCCTGCTGGCTACACCTTC,CAWTDLGPAGYTF
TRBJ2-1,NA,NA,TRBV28,TGTGCCAGCAGCCGATTAGAAGCCGATGAGCAGTTCTTC,CASSRLEADEQFF
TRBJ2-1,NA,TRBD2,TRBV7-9,TGTGCCAGCAGCCGCCTAGCGGGAGCCTACAATGAGCAGTTCTTC,CASSRLAGAYNEQFF
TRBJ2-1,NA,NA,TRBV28,TGTGCCAGCTCCCTAAATTACAATGAGCAGTTCTTC,CASSLNYNEQFF
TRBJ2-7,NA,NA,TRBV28,TGTGCCAGCAGACCGACGGGGGGCGGGTACGAGCAGTACTTC,CASRPTGGGYEQYF
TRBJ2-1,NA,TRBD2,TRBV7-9,TGTGCCAGCAGCTTAGGTAGCGGGATCTCCTACAATGAGCAGTTCTTC,CASSLGSGISYNEQFF
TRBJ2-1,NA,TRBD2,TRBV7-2,TGTGCCAGCAGCTCTAGCGGGAGCCTTAATGAGCAGTTCTTC,CASSSSGSLNEQFF
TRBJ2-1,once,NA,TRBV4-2,TGTGCCAGCAGCCCCTACCGGGACTACAATGAGCAGTTCTTC,CASSPYRDYNEQFF
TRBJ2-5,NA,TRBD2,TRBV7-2,TGTGCCAGCAGCCCGGGACTAGCGGGTGGGCATAACATGGGGGAGACCCAGTACTTC,CASSPGLAGGHNMGETQYF
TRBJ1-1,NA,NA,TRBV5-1,TGCGCCAGCAGCCGGGGCGCCGGTGAAGCTTTCTTT,CASSRGAGEAFF
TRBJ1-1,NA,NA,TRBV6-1,TGTGCCAGCAGTGAAGAAGGGACCGTTATGAACACTGAAGCTTTCTTT,CASSEEGTVMNTEAFF
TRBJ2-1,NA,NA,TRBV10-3,TGTGCCACTCACGGGAGCTCCTACAATGAGCAGTTCTTC,CATHGSSYNEQFF
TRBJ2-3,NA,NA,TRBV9,TGTGCCAGCAGCGTAGGGGCTAACATAAACACAGATACGCAGTATTTT,CASSVGANINTDTQYF
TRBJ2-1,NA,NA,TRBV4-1,TGCGCCAGCAGCCAGGACCGATTATCCTACAATGAGCAGTTCTTC,CASSQDRLSYNEQFF
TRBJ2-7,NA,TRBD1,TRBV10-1,TGCGCCAGCAGTCCGGGACAGGGGGCGTCCTCCTACGAGCAGTACTTC,CASSPGQGASSYEQYF
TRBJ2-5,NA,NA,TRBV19,TGTGCCAGTAGTCAGGACAACGACCAAGAGACCCAGTACTTC,CASSQDNDQETQYF
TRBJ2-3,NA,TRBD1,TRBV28,TGTGCCAGCAGTTCATGGACAGGCCGGAAAGATACGCAGTATTTT,CASSSWTGRKDTQYF
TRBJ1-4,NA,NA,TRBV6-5,TGTGCCAGCAGTTCCGGGGGCGCAGGGGAAAAACTGTTTTTT,CASSSGGAGEKLFF
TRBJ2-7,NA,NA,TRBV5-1,TGCGCCAGCAGCTTTCGAGGGAGTGTTGGCCACGAGCAGTACTTC,CASSFRGSVGHEQYF
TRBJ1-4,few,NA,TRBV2,TGTGCCAGCAGCCCTACCGATACGGAAAAACTGTTTTTT,CASSPTDTEKLFF
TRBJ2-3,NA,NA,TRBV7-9,TGTGCCAGCAGGGCTAGCGGCACAGATACGCAGTATTTT,CASRASGTDTQYF
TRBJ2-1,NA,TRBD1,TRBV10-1,TGCGCCAGCAGTGGGGGACAGGGGGTGAGAGGGGAGCAGTTCTTC,CASSGGQGVRGEQFF